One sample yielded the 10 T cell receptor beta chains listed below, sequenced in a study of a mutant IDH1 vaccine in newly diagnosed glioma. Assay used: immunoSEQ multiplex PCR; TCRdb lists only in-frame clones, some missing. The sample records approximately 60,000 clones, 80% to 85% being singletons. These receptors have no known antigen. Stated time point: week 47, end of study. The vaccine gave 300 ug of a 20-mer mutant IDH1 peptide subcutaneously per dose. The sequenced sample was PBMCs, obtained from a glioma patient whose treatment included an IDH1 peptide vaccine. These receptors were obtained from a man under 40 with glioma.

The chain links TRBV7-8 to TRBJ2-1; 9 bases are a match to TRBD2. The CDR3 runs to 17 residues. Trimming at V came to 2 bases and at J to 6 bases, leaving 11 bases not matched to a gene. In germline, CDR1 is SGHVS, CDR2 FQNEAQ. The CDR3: CASSLRFAGGPGNEQFF. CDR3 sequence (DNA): TGTGCCAGCAGCTTACGTTTCGCGGGGGGGCCGGGCAATGAGCAGTTCTTC.

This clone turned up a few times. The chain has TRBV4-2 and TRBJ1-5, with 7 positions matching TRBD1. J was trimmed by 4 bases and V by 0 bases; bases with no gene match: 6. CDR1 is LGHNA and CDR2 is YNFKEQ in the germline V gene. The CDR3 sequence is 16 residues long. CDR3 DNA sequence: TGTGCCAGCAGCCAAGATCGACAGGGCCCAAATCAGCCCCAGCATTTT. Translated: CASSQDRQGPNQPQHF.

DNA of the CDR3: TGTGCCAGCGGGGACAGGGGCTCTGGCGGGGAGCTGTTTTTT. Amino acids: CASGDRGSGGELFF. The chain recombines TRBV9 with TRBJ2-2, with 10 bases identical to TRBD1. Germline lookup yields CDR1 SGDLS and CDR2 YYNGEE. The CDR3 covers 14 residues. V was clipped by 7 bases and J by 7 bases; unmatched bases: 7.

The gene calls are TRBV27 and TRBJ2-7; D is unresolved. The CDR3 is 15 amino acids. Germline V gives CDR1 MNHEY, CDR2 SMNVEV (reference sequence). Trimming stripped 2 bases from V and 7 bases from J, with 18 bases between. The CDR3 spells CASSLQGRFLWEQYF. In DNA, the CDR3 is TGTGCCAGCAGTTTACAAGGACGATTTCTGTGGGAGCAGTACTTC.

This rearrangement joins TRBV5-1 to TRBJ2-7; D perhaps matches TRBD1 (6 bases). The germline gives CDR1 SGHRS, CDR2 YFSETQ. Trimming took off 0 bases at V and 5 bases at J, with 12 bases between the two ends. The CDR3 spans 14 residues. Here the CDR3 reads CASSLGWTANEQYF. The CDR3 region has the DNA TGCGCCAGCAGCTTGGGTTGGACAGCTAACGAGCAGTACTTC.

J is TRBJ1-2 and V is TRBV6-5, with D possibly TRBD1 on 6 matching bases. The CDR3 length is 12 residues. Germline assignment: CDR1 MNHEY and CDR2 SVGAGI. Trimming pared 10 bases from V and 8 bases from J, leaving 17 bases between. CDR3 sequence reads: CATRGEVEGYTF. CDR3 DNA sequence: TGTGCCACCAGGGGCGAAGTGGAGGGCTACACCTTC.

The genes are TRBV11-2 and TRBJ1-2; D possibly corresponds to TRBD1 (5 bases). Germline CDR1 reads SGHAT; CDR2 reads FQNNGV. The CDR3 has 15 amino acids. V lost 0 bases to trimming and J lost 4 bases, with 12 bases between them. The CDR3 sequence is CASSLDGWGSYGYTF. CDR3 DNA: TGTGCCAGCAGCTTAGATGGGTGGGGCTCCTATGGCTACACCTTC.

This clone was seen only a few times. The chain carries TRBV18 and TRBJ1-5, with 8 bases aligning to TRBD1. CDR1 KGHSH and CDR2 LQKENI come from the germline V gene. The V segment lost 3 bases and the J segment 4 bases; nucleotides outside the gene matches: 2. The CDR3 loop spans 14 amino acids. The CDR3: CASSPDRANQPQHF. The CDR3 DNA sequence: TGTGCCAGCTCACCGGACAGGGCGAATCAGCCCCAGCATTTT. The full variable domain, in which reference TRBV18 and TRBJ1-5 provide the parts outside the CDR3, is NAGVMQNPRHLVRRRGQEARLRCSPMKGHSHVYWYRQLPEEGLKFMVYLQKENIIDESGMPKERFSAEFPKEGPSILRIQQVVRGDSAAYFCASSPDRANQPQHFGDGTRLSIL.

CDR3 amino acids: CASSRNAGATTEKLFF. The CDR3 DNA follows: TGTGCCAGTAGTAGGAACGCGGGGGCGACGACTGAAAAACTGTTTTTT. The chain employs TRBV19 and TRBJ1-4, with a possible D match to TRBD1 (6 bases). The CDR3 runs 16 residues. CDR1 LNHDA and CDR2 SQIVND come from the germline V gene (reference sequence). Trimming shortened V by 4 bases and J by 7 bases, and 19 bases separated the two germline ends. Variable domain in full (rest from reference TRBV19 and TRBJ1-4): DGGITQSPKYLFRKEGQNVTLSCEQNLNHDAMYWYRQDPGQGLRLIYYSQIVNDFQKGDIAEGYSVSREKKESFPLTVTSAQKNPTAFYLCASSRNAGATTEKLFFGSGTQLSVL.

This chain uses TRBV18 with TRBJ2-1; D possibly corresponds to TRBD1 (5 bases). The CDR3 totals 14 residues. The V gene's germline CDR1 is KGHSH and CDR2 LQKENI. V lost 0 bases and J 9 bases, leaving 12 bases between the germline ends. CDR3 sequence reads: CASSPPGRVSEQFF. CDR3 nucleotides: TGTGCCAGCTCACCACCGGGCAGGGTGAGTGAGCAGTTCTTC.